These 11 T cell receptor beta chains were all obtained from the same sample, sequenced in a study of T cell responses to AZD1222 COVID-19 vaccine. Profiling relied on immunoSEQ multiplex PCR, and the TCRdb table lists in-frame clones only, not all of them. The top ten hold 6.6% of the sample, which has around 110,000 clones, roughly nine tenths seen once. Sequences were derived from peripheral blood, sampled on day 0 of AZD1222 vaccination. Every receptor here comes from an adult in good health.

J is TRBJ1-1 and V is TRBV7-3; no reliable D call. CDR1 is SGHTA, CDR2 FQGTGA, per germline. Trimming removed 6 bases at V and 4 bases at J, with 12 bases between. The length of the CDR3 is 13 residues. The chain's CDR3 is CASRPEVGTEAFF. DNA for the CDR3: TGTGCCAGCAGGCCCGAGGTGGGCACTGAAGCTTTCTTT.

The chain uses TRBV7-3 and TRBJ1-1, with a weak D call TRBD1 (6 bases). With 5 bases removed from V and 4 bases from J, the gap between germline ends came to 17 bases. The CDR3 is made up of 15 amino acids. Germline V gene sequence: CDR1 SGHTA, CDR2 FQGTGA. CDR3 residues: CASSAGGASSTEAFF. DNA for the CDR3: TGTGCCAGCAGCGCCGGGGGGGCGTCAAGCACTGAAGCTTTCTTT.

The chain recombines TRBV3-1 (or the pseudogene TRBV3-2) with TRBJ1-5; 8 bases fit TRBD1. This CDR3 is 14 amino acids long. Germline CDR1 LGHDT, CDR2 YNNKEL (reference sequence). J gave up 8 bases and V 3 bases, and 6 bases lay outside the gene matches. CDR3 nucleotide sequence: TGTGCCAGCAGCCAGGGACAGGCTAGGGAGCCCCAGCATTTT. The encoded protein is CASSQGQAREPQHF.

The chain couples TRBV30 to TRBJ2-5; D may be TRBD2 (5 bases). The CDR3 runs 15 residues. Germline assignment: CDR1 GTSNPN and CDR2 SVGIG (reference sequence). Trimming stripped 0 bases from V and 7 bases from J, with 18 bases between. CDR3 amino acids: CAWSVLVGPEGTQYF. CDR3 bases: TGTGCCTGGAGTGTTCTAGTCGGACCCGAGGGGACCCAGTACTTC.

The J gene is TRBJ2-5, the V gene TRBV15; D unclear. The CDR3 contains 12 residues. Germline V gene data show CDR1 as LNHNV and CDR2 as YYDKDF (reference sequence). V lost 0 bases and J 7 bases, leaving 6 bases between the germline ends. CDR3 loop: CATSRDPSTQYF. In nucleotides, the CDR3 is TGTGCCACCAGCAGAGATCCTTCGACCCAGTACTTC.

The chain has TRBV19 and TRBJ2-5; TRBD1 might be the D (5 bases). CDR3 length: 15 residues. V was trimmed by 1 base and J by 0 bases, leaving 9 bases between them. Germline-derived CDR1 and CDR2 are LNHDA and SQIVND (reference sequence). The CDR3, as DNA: TGTGCCAGTAGTATAGGGGCAGGGCACCAAGAGACCCAGTACTTC. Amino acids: CASSIGAGHQETQYF.

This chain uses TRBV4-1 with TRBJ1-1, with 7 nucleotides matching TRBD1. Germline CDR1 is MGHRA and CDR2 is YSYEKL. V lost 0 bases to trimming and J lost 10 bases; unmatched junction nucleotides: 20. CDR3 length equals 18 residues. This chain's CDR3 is CASSQDRGTEAIFLGAFF. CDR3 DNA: TGCGCCAGCAGCCAAGATCGAGGGACAGAGGCTATCTTTCTAGGAGCTTTCTTT.

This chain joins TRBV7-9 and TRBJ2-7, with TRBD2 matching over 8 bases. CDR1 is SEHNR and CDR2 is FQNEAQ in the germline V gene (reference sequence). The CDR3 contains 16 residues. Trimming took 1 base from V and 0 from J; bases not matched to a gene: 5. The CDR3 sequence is CASSLGTSGSSYEQYF. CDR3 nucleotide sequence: TGTGCCAGCAGCTTAGGAACTAGCGGTTCCTCCTACGAGCAGTACTTC. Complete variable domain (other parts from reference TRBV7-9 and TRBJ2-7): DTGVSQNPRHKITKRGQNVTFRCDPISEHNRLYWYRQTLGQGPEFLTYFQNEAQLEKSRLLSDRFSAERPKGSFSTLEIQRTEQGDSAMYLCASSLGTSGSSYEQYFGPGTRLTVT.

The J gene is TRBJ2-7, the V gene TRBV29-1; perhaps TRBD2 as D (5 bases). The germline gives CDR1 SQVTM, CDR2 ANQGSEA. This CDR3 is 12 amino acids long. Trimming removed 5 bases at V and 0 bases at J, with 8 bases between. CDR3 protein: CSVSGGSYEQYF. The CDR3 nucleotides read TGCAGCGTTAGTGGAGGCTCCTACGAGCAGTACTTC.

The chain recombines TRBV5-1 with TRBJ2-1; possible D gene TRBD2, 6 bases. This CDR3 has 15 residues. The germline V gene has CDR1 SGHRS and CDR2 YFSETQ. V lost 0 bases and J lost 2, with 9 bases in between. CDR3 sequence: CASSLAAGTYNEQFF. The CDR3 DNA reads TGCGCCAGCAGCTTGGCGGCGGGGACCTACAATGAGCAGTTCTTC.

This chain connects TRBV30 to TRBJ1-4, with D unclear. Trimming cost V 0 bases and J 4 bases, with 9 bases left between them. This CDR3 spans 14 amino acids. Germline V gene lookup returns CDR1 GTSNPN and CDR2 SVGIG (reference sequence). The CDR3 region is CAWSVSGGNEKLFF. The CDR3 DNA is TGTGCCTGGAGTGTGAGCGGCGGTAATGAAAAACTGTTTTTT.